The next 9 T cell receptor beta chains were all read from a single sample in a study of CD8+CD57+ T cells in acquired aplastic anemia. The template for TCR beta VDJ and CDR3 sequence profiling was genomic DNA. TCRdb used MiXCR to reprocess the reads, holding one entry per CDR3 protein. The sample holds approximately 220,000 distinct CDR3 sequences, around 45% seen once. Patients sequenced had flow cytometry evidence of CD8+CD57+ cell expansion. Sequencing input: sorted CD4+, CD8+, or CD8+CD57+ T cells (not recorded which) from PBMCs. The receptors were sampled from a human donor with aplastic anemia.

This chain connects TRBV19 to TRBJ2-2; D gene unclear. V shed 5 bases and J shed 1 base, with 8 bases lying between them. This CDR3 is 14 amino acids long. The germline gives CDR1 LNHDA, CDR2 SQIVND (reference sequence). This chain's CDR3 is CASSFARNTGELFF. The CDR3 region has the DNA TGTGCCAGTAGTTTCGCCAGGAACACCGGGGAGCTGTTTTTT. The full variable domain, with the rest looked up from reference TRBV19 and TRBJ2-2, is DGGITQSPKYLFRKEGQNVTLSCEQNLNHDAMYWYRQDPGQGLRLIYYSQIVNDFQKGDIAEGYSVSREKKESFPLTVTSAQKNPTAFYLCASSFARNTGELFFGEGSRLTVL.

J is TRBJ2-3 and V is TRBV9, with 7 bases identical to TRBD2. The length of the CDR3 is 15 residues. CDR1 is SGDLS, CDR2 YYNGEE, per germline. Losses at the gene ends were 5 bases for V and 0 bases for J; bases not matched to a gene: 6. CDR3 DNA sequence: TGTGCCAGCAGAAAAAGCGGGGAGAGCACAGATACGCAGTATTTT. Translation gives CASRKSGESTDTQYF. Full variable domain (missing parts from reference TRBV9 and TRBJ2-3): DSGVTQTPKHLITATGQRVTLRCSPRSGDLSVYWYQQSLDQGLQFLIQYYNGEERAKGNILERFSAQQFPDLHSELNLSSLELGDSALYFCASRKSGESTDTQYFGPGTRLTVL.

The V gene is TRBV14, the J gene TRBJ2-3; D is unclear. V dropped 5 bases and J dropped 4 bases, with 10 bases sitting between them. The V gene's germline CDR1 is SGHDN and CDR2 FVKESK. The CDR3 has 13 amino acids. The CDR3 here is CASSALCADTQYF. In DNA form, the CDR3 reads TGTGCCAGCAGCGCACTCTGCGCAGATACGCAGTATTTT.

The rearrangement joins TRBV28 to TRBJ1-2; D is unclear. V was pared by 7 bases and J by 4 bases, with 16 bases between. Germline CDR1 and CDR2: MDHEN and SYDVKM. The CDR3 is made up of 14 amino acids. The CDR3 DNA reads TGTGCCAGCACCGACCTGGGAACCCCCTATGGCTACACCTTC. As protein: CASTDLGTPYGYTF.

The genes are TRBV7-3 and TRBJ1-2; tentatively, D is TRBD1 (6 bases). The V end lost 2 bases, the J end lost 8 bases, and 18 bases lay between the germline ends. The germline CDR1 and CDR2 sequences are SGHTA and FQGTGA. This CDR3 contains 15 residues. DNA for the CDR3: TGTGCCAGCAGCTTATACGGTGGGGGGGCTGGGGGCTACACCTTC. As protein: CASSLYGGGAGGYTF.

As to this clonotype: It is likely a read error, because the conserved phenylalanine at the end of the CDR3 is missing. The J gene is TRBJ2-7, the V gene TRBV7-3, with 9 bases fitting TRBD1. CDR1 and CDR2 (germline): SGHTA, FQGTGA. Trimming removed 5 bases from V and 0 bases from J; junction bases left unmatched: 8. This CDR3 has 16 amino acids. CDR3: CASSKTGTGNSYEQYL. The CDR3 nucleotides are TGTGCCAGCAGCAAGACCGGGACAGGGAACTCCTACGAGCAGTACCTC.

In nucleotides, the CDR3 is TGTGCCAGCAGTACCTCAGCCGGATCCTACGAGCAGTACTTC. Translated: CASSTSAGSYEQYF. The chain couples TRBV2 to TRBJ2-7; D unclear. The germline CDR1 and CDR2 sequences are SNHLY and FYNNEI. CDR3 length equals 14 residues. Trimming cost V 5 bases and J 1 base, with 12 bases left between them.

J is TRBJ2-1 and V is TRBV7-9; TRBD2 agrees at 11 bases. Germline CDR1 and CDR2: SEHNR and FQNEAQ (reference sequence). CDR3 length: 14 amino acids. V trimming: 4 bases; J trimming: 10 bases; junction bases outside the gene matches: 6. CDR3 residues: CASSSNSGGAEQFF. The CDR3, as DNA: TGTGCCAGCAGCTCGAATAGCGGGGGGGCCGAGCAGTTCTTC. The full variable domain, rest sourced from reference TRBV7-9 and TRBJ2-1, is DTGVSQNPRHKITKRGQNVTFRCDPISEHNRLYWYRQTLGQGPEFLTYFQNEAQLEKSRLLSDRFSAERPKGSFSTLEIQRTEQGDSAMYLCASSSNSGGAEQFFGPGTRLTVL.

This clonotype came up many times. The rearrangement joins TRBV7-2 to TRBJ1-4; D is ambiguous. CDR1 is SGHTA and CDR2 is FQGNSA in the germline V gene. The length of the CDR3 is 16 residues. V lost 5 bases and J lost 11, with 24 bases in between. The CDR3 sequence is CASSAQTTLSIEKLFF. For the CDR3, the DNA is TGTGCCAGCAGCGCCCAAACCACATTGTCCATTGAGAAACTGTTTTTT.